The clone carrying this TCR beta chain has just one count. J was trimmed by 7 bases and V by 6 bases; bases with no gene match: 2. Germline loops: CDR1 LGHDT, CDR2 YNNKEL (reference sequence). The CDR3 extends over 12 amino acids. The entry originates in a study of control samples from healthy donors and cancer patients. Assay used: immunoSEQ multiplex PCR; TCRdb lists only in-frame clones, some missing. The sample records approximately 76,000 clones, 65% to 90% being singletons. The sequenced sample consisted of PBMCs. V gene TRBV3-1 (or the pseudogene TRBV3-2) combines with J gene TRBJ2-2; 7 bases map to TRBD2. This TCR was recovered from a man in his 60s with head and neck cancer. CDR3 sequence (DNA): TGTGCCAGCAGTTGGGGGGGCGGGGAGCTGTTTTTT. Its translation: CASSWGGGELFF.